This T cell receptor beta chain was sequenced in a study of blood T cell repertoires in COVID-19. The CDR3 covers 15 residues. Germline lookup yields CDR1 SNHLY and CDR2 FYNNEI. V lost 6 bases, J lost 5 bases, and 8 bases stayed unmatched. Generated by immunoSEQ multiplex PCR, the TCRdb table keeps only in-frame clones and is missing some. This table holds about 300,000 clones, just under 90% found once. This chain uses TRBV2 with TRBJ2-3; TRBD2 matches at 10 bases. This sequence originates from a woman aged 30 to 39 with COVID-19, enrolled during active disease. The sample comprised peripheral blood. CDR3 coding DNA: TGTGCCAGCAGCCTCGACGTAGCGGGGGGAGATACGCAGTATTTT. This sequence encodes CASSLDVAGGDTQYF.